The next 15 T cell receptor beta chains were all read from a single sample in a study of T cells in Graves' hyperthyroidism and ophthalmopathy. Regions amplified from RNA transcripts were the TCR beta CDR3 regions. An initial round of RT-PCR targeting the TCR CDR3 relied on the HTBI primer set. TCRdb re-derived calls from the multiplex PCR reads in MiXCR, one entry per CDR3 protein. The data contain about 840,000 distinct CDR3 sequences, over 35% of them singletons. Sequenced sample: blood. These receptors came from a man between 18 and 35 years old with Graves' hyperthyroidism.

This clonotype has only a few counts. This rearrangement joins TRBV6-5 to TRBJ2-7, with a possible D match to TRBD2 (5 bases). Germline loops: CDR1 MNHEY, CDR2 SVGAGI. Deletions cut 5 bases from V and 7 bases from J, with 18 bases between. The CDR3 sequence is 14 residues long. The CDR3 sequence: CASSIDYAAGEQYF. Written as DNA, the CDR3 is TGTGCCAGCAGTATCGACTACGCTGCGGGTGAGCAGTACTTC.

The CDR3 bases are TGTGCCAGCTGGGGGGTGGACCTACGAAACCCCAGCCAGGCGAAAAAACTGTTTTTT. It encodes CASWGVDLRNPSQAKKLFF. The V and J genes are TRBV7-9 and TRBJ1-4; possibly TRBD1 for D (5 bases). Looked up from germline, CDR1 is SEHNR and CDR2 is FQNEAQ (reference sequence). The V end was cut by 8 bases, the J end by 9 bases, with 34 bases between. The CDR3 is made up of 19 amino acids.

The rearrangement links TRBV20-1 to TRBJ2-5; D possibly corresponds to TRBD2 (5 bases). The CDR3 is 17 residues long. The germline V gene has CDR1 DFQATT and CDR2 SNEGSKA (reference sequence). Trimming pared 1 base from V and 5 bases from J, leaving 23 bases between. The CDR3 region has the DNA TGCAGTGCTAGAGCTTGGAGTGATGGGAGCCGCGGGGAGACCCAGTACTTC. Residues: CSARAWSDGSRGETQYF.

A remark on this clonotype: A much larger clone sits a single nucleotide away, making a read error possible. The chain combines TRBV19 with TRBJ1-1, with no clear D. V was trimmed by 7 bases and J by 3 bases, leaving 15 bases between them. The CDR3 sequence is 14 residues long. Germline V gene sequence: CDR1 LNHDA, CDR2 SQIVND (reference sequence). DNA for the CDR3: TGTGCCAGTAATGAGGGCGCGATGTACACTGAAGCTTTCTTT. Protein product: CASNEGAMYTEAFF.

This clonotype was observed at least ten times. The V and J genes are TRBV29-1 and TRBJ2-7; D is undetermined. CDR1 is SQVTM, CDR2 ANQGSEA, per germline. The CDR3 is 12 amino acids. The ends were cut back, 4 bases at V and 3 bases at J, with 10 bases in the middle. The CDR3 region has the DNA TGCAGCGTTGCTACCGGCAACTACGAGCAGTACTTC. Protein product: CSVATGNYEQYF.

This clonotype was recorded many times. The chain joins TRBV12-3 or TRBV12-4 to TRBJ1-2; a weak D match, TRBD1 (6 bases). The CDR3 loop spans 12 amino acids. V was trimmed by 1 base and J by 13 bases, leaving 13 bases between them. The CDR3 DNA sequence: TGTGCCAGCAGTTTAGGGACAGCCAATCCCACCTTC. Translated, it gives CASSLGTANPTF.

In the case of this clonotype: A much larger clone differs by one base, so this may be a read error. The CDR3, as DNA: TGTGCCAGCAGCCCCAAGGACGGGACAAATGAAAAACTGTTTTTT. This encodes CASSPKDGTNEKLFF. The chain is built from TRBV7-3 and TRBJ1-4; D might be TRBD1 (6 bases). The CDR3 runs to 15 residues. Germline loops: CDR1 SGHTA, CDR2 FQGTGA. Deletions cut 5 bases from V and 5 bases from J, with 15 bases between.

As to this clonotype: Its ends do not fully match the called genes, so a read error is possible. The V call is TRBV6-5, the J call TRBJ1-2; 7 positions match TRBD1. This CDR3 spans 14 amino acids. CDR1 is MNHEY, CDR2 SVGAGI, per germline. In DNA form, the CDR3 reads TGTGCCATCAGTTACTCGGGGACAGCCTATGGCTACACCTTC. Translated, it gives CAISYSGTAYGYTF.

This clonotype was detected a few times. The gene calls are TRBV7-9 and TRBJ2-3; the D gene is possibly TRBD2 (5 bases). The CDR3 is made up of 14 amino acids. Trimming left V 0 bases short and J 5 bases short, with 9 bases between. Germline V CDR1 and CDR2: SEHNR, FQNEAQ (reference sequence). This CDR3 reads CASSLADGLDTQYF. The CDR3 nucleotides read TGTGCCAGCAGCTTAGCGGACGGACTAGATACGCAGTATTTT.

This clonotype was seen a few times. The chain couples TRBV7-2 to TRBJ2-7; 11 nucleotides match TRBD1. In germline, CDR1 is SGHTA, CDR2 FQGNSA. The CDR3 has 14 amino acids. V was pared by 5 bases and J by 7 bases, with 7 bases of the junction left unmatched. The CDR3 DNA sequence: TGTGCCAGCAGCGGGACAGGGGGGCCTGGTGAGCAGTACTTC. This gives the protein CASSGTGGPGEQYF.

This clonotype was detected a few times. The gene calls are TRBV20-1 and TRBJ1-2; the D is unclear. The CDR3 runs 11 residues. V shed 5 bases and J shed 8 bases, with 12 bases lying between them. The germline CDR1 and CDR2 sequences are DFQATT and SNEGSKA (reference sequence). This chain's CDR3 is CSASKINGYTF. The CDR3 nucleotides read TGCAGTGCTTCCAAGATAAACGGCTACACCTTC.

This clonotype was seen many times. The chain couples TRBV10-2 to TRBJ1-4; TRBD1 matches 7 bases. The CDR3 totals 13 residues. The germline CDR1 and CDR2 sequences are WSHSY and SAAADI. V shed 9 bases and J 5 bases; nucleotides not matched to a gene: 6. The CDR3 sequence: CASSGTENEKLFF. CDR3 bases: TGCGCCAGTTCCGGGACAGAAAATGAAAAACTGTTTTTT.

The chain combines TRBV6-5 with TRBJ1-5; D is possibly TRBD1 (5 bases). This CDR3 comprises 14 residues. Per germline, CDR1 MNHEY and CDR2 SVGAGI. V lost 3 bases and J 7 bases, leaving 13 bases between the germline ends. In DNA form, the CDR3 reads TGTGCCAGCAGTTATGGGCAGGGACGGCAGCCCCAGCATTTT. This sequence encodes CASSYGQGRQPQHF.

The table lists this clonotype with a few counts. The rearrangement links TRBV19 to TRBJ1-5; no clear D. This CDR3 has 16 residues. CDR1 LNHDA and CDR2 SQIVND come from the germline V gene (reference sequence). Between the trimmed V and J ends, which lost 2 bases and 0 bases, there was a span of 11 bases. CDR3 sequence: CASSIFTADSNQPQHF. In DNA, the CDR3 is TGTGCCAGTAGTATATTTACTGCCGATAGCAATCAGCCCCAGCATTTT.

On this clonotype: One end of the junction fails to match germline, which may point to a read error. The chain has TRBV7-2 and TRBJ1-1; D call uncertain. CDR3 size: 13 residues. CDR1 SGHTA and CDR2 FQGNSA come from the germline V gene. The CDR3 loop is CASSLRQNAEAFF. The CDR3 nucleotides are TGTGCCAGCAGCTTGCGGCAGAACGCTGAAGCTTTCTTT. Supplemented by reference TRBV7-2 and TRBJ1-1, the full variable domain reads GAGVSQSPSNKVTEKGKDVELRCDPISGHTALYWYRQSLGQGLEFLIYFQGNSAPDKSGLPSDRFSAERTGGSVSTLTIQRTQQEDSAVYLCASSLRQNAEAFFGQGTRLTVV.